This T cell receptor (beta chain) emerged from a study of blood T cell repertoires in COVID-19. The assay was immunoSEQ multiplex PCR, and TCRdb's table has in-frame clones only and misses some. The table shows approximately 31,000 clones, with 88% occurring only once. This receptor was obtained from a woman of 80 years or more with active or convalescent COVID-19. Sequencing input: peripheral blood.

CDR3 bases: TGTGCCAGCAGCTTAGAAGGACAGGCTGGCTACGAGCAGTACTTC. This encodes CASSLEGQAGYEQYF. The chain couples TRBV11-1 to TRBJ2-7; 7 bases match TRBD1. Trimming cost V 1 base and J 3 bases; bases outside gene matches: 6. Germline assignment: CDR1 SGHAT and CDR2 FQDESV (reference sequence). CDR3 length equals 15 residues.